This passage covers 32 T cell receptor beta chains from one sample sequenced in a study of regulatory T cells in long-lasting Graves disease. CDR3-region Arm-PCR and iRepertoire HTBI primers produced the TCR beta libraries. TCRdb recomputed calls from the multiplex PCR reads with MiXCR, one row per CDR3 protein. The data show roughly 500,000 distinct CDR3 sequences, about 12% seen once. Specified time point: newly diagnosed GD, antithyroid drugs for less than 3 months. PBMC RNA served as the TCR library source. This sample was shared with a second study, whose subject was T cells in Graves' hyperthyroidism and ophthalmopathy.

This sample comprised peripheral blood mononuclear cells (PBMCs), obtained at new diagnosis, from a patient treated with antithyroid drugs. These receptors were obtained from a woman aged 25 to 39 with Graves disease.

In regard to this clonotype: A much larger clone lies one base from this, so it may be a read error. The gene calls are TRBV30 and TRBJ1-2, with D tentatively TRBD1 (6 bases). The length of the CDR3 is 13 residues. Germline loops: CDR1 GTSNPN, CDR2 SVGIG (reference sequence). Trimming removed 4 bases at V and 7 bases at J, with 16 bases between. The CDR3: CAWTWGGAGGYTF. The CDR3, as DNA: TGTGCCTGGACTTGGGGGGGGGCTGGTGGCTACACCTTC.

CDR3 sequence (DNA): TGTGCCAGCAACTTTTCGCCGCTAGCGGAAGATACGCAGTATTTT. It codes for CASNFSPLAEDTQYF. The V and J genes are TRBV7-2 and TRBJ2-3; the match to TRBD2 covers 7 bases. Germline V CDR1 and CDR2: SGHTA, FQGNSA. The CDR3 spans 15 residues. The J segment lost 5 bases and the V segment lost 7 bases, leaving 12 bases of the junction unmatched.

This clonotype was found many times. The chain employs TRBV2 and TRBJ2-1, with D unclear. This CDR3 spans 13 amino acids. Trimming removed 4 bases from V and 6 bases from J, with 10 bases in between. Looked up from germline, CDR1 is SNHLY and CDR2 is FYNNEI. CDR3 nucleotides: TGTGCCAGCAGTGGAACGGGTCTCAATGAGCAGTTCTTC. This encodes CASSGTGLNEQFF.

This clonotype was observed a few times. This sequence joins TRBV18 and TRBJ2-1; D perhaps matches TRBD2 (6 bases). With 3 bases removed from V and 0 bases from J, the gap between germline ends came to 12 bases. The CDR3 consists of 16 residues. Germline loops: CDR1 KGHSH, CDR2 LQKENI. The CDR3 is CASSPGGPYSYNEQFF. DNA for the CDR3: TGTGCCAGCTCACCGGGAGGCCCATACTCCTACAATGAGCAGTTCTTC.

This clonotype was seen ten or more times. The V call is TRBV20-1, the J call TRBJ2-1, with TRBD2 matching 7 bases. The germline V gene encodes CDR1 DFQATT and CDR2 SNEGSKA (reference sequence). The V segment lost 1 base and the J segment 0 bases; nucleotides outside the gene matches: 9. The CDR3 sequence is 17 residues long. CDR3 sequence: CSARGGVGGSSYNEQFF. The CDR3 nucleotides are TGCAGTGCTAGAGGAGGTGTCGGCGGGAGCTCCTACAATGAGCAGTTCTTC.

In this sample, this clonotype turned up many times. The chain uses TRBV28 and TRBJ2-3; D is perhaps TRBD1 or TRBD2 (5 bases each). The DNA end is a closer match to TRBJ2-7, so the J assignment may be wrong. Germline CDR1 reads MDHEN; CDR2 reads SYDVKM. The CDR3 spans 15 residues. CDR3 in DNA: TGTGCCAGCAGTGGGGGACCGACTTTATCCTACGAGCAGTACTTC. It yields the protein CASSGGPTLSYEQYF.

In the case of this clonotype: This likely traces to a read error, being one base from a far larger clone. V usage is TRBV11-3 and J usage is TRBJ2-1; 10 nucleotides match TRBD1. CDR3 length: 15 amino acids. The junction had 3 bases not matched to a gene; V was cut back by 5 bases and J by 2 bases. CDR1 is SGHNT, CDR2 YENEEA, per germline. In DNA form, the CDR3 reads TGTGCCAGCAGCCAGGACAGGGGGACCTACAATGAGCAGTTCTTC. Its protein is CASSQDRGTYNEQFF.

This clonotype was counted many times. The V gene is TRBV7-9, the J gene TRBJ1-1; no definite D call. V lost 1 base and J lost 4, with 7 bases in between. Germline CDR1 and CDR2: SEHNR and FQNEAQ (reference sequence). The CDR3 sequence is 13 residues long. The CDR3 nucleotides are TGTGCCAGCAGCTTAGTCGATGGCACTGAAGCTTTCTTT. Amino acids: CASSLVDGTEAFF.

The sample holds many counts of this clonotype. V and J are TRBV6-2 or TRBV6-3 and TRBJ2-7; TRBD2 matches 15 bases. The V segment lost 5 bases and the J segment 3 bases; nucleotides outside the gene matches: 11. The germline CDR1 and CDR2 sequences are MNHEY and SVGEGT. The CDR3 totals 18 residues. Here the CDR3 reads CASSELPGLAGGRYEQYF. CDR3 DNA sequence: TGTGCCAGCAGTGAACTACCGGGACTAGCGGGAGGACGCTACGAGCAGTACTTC.

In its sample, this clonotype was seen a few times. The DNA of the CDR3 is TGTGCCAGCAGTGAAAGGGAACAGGCATACAATCAGCCCCAGCATTTT. The encoded protein is CASSEREQAYNQPQHF. The chain has TRBV6-1 and TRBJ1-5; TRBD1 is a possible D gene (5 bases). V lost 2 bases to trimming and J lost 3 bases, with 14 bases between them. Germline-derived CDR1 and CDR2 are MNHNS and SASEGT. This CDR3 has 16 residues.

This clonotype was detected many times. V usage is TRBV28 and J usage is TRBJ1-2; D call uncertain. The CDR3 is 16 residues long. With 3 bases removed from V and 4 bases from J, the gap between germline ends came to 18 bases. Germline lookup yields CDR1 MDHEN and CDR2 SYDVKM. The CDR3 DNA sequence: TGTGCCAGCAGTTTGGTAGGGCAGGAGGATACCTATGGCTACACCTTC. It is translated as CASSLVGQEDTYGYTF.

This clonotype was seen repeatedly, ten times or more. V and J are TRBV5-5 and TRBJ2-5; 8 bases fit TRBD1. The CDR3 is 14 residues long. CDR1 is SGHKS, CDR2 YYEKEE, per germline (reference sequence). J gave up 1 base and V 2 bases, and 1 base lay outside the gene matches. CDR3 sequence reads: CASSFGTGQETQYF. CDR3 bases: TGTGCCAGCAGCTTCGGGACAGGCCAAGAGACCCAGTACTTC.

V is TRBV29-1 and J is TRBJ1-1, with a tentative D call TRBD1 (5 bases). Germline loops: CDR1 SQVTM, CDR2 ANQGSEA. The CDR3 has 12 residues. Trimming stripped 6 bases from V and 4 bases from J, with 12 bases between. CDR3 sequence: CSVKSGATEAFF. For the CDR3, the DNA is TGCAGCGTCAAGTCTGGGGCCACTGAAGCTTTCTTT.

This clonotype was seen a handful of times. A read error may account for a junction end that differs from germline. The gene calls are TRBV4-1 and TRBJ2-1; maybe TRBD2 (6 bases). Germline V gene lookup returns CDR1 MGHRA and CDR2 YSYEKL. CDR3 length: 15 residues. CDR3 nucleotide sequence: TGCGCCAGCAGCCAAGCGGACTACCCCTACAATGAGCAATTCTTC. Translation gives CASSQADYPYNEQFF.

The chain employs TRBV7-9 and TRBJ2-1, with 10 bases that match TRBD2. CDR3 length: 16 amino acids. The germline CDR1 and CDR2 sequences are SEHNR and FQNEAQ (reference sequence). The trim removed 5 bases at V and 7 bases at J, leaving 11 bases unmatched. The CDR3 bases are TGTGCCAGCAGCGGGGGAGCGGGAGGGCCTTTAAATGAGCAGTTCTTC. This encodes CASSGGAGGPLNEQFF.

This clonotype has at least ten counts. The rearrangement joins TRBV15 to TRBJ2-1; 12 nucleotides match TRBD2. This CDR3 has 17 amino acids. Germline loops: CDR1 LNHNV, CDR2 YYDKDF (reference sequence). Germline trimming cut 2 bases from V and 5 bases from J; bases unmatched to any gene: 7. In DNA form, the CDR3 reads TGTGCCACCAGCAGACCCAGCGGACTAGCGGGGCACAATGAGCAGTTCTTC. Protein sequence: CATSRPSGLAGHNEQFF.

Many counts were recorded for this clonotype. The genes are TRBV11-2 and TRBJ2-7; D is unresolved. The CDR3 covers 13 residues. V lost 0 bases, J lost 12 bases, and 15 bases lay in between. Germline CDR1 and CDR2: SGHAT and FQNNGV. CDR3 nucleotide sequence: TGTGCCAGCAGCTTAGAGCCCCTTAAGGTCGGGTACTTC. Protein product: CASSLEPLKVGYF.

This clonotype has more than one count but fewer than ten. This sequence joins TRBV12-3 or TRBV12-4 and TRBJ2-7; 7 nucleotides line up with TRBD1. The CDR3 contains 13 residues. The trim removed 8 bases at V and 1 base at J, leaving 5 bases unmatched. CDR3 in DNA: TGTGCCAGCGGTGAGGACAGGTCCTACGAGCAGTACTTC. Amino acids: CASGEDRSYEQYF.

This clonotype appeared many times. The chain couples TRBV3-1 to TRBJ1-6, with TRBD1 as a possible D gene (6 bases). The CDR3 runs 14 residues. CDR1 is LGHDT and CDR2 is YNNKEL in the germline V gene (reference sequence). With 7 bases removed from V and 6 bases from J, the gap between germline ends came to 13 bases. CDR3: CASNEGGTNSPLHF. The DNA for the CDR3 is TGTGCCAGCAATGAGGGGGGCACTAATTCACCCCTCCACTTT.

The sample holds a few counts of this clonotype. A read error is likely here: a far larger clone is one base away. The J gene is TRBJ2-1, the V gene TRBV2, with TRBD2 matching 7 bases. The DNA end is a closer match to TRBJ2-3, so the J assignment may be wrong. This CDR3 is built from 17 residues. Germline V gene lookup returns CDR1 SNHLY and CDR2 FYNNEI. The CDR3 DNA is TGTGCCAGCAGTGAATCCCGGACTGGCGGGGGTGCGACCACGCAGTATTTT. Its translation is CASSESRTGGGATTQYF.

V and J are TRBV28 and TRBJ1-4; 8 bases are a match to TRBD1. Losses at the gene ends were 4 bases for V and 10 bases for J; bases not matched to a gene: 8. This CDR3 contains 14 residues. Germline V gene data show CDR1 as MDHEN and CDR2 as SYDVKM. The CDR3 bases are TGTGCCAGCAGTTCGGGACAGGACGCCGTAAAACTGTTTTTT. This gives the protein CASSSGQDAVKLFF. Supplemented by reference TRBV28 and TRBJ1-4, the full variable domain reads DVKVTQSSRYLVKRTGEKVFLECVQDMDHENMFWYRQDPGLGLRLIYFSYDVKMKEKGDIPEGYSVSREKKERFSLILESASTNQTSMYLCASSSGQDAVKLFFGSGTQLSVL.

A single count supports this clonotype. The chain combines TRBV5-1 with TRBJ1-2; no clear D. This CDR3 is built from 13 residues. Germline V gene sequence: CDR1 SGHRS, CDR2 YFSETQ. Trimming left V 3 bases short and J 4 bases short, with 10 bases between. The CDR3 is CASSSNIGYGYTF. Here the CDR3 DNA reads TGCGCCAGCAGCTCCAATATTGGCTATGGCTACACCTTC.

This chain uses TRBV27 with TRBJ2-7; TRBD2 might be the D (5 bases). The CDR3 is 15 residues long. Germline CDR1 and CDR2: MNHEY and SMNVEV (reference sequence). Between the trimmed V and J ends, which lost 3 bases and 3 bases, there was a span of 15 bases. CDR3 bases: TGTGCCAGCAGTTTGGGTGGGAGTGCCTTCTACGAGCAGTACTTC. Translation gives CASSLGGSAFYEQYF.

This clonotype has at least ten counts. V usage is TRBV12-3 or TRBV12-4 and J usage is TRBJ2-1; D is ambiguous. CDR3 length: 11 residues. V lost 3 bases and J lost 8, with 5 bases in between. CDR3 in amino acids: CASSFTYEQFF. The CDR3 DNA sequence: TGTGCCAGCAGTTTTACCTATGAGCAGTTCTTC.

Here the CDR3 reads CASSYPRTGGFRETQYF. The CDR3 DNA sequence: TGTGCCAGCAGTTACCCTAGGACAGGGGGCTTTAGAGAGACCCAGTACTTC. The rearrangement joins TRBV28 to TRBJ2-5, with 11 bases matching TRBD1. Germline V lookup: CDR1 MDHEN, CDR2 SYDVKM. The V and J ends lost 4 bases and 4 bases, in that order; junction bases with no gene match: 11. This CDR3 contains 17 residues.

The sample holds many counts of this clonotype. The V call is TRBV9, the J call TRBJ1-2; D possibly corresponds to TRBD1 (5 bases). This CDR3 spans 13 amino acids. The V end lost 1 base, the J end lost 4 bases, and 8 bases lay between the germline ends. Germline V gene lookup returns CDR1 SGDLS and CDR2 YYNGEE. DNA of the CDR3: TGTGCCAGCAGCGTAATGGGGGGCTATGGCTACACCTTC. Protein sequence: CASSVMGGYGYTF. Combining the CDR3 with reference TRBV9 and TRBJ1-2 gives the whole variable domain DSGVTQTPKHLITATGQRVTLRCSPRSGDLSVYWYQQSLDQGLQFLIQYYNGEERAKGNILERFSAQQFPDLHSELNLSSLELGDSALYFCASSVMGGYGYTFGSGTRLTVV.

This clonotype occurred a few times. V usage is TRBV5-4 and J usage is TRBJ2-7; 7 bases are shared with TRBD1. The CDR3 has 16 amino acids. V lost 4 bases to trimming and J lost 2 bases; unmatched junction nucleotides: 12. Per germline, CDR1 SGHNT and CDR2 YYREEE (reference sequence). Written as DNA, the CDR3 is TGTGCCAGCAGCCGACAGGGCCTTATGACACCCTACGAGCAGTACTTC. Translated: CASSRQGLMTPYEQYF.

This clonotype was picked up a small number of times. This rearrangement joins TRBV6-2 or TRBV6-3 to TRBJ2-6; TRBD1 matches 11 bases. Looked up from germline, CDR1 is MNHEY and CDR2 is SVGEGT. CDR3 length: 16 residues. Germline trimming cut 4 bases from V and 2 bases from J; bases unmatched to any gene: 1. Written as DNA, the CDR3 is TGTGCCAGCAGTTGGGACAGGGGGACTGGGGCCAACGTCCTGACTTTC. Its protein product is CASSWDRGTGANVLTF.

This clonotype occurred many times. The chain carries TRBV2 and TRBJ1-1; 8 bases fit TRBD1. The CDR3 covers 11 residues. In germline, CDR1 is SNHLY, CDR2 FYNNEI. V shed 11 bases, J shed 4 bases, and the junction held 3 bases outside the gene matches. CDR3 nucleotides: TGTGCCCGAGACAGGGGCACTGAAGCTTTCTTT. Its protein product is CARDRGTEAFF.

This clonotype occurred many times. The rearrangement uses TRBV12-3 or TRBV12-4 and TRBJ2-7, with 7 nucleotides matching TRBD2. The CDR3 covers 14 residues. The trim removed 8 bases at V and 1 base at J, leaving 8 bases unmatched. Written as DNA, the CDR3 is TGTGCCAGCCACGGGGAGGGTTCATCCTACGAGCAGTACTTC. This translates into CASHGEGSSYEQYF.

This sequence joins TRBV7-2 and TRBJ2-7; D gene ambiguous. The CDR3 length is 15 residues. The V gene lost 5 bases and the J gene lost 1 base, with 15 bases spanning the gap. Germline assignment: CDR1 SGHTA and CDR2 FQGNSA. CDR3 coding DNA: TGTGCCAGCAGCGTAACCCAGAGCATTTCCTACGAGCAGTACTTC. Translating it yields CASSVTQSISYEQYF.

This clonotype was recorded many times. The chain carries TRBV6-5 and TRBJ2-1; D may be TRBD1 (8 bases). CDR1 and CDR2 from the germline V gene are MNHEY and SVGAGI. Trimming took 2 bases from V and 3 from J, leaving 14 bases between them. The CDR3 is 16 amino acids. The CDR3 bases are TGTGCCAGCAGTTACCCCACAGGGGGGGACTACAATGAGCAGTTCTTC. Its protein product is CASSYPTGGDYNEQFF.